Sequencing of this T cell receptor (beta chain) was carried out in a study of shared clonotypes between healthy human individuals. Study as a whole: Per donor, CD8 memory used one plate, CD8 naive used two, CD4 memory used three and CD4 naive used three.

Clones were read by immunoSEQ multiplex PCR, and TCRdb kept only the in-frame ones, dropping some. The sample gives approximately 720,000 clones, about 90% of which show up once; 24% is in the top ten. Study-level findings and limits: The represented genetic and exposure-history diversity was limited by the small number of donors. Large sequencing depth failed to make sorted-subset sequencing complete, rarefaction showed. A few donors held about 5.1% of naive CD4 clonotypes in common.

The naive CD8 population came from CD45RO-negative cells selected for CCR7, without terminally differentiated effector memory CD45RA+ cells. Regarding this clone: Its antigen is still unknown.

J gave up 8 bases and V 7 bases, and 15 bases lay outside the gene matches. Per germline, CDR1 SQVTM and CDR2 ANQGSEA. This CDR3 has 14 residues. The specimen sequenced was naive CD8+ T cells sorted from blood. V and J are TRBV29-1 and TRBJ2-5, with 8 positions matching TRBD1. The sequence was obtained from a man aged 25 to 45 in good health. The CDR3 bases are TGCAGCGCCGAGGACAGGGTCCTTTCTTTAACCCAGTACTTC. Translating it yields CSAEDRVLSLTQYF.